A selection of T cell receptor beta chains follows, all from one sample in a study of cytomegalovirus exposure and HLA in healthy donors. Only in-frame clones appear in the TCRdb table, and some are missing; sequencing was by immunoSEQ multiplex PCR. The sample holds 60,000 to 90,000 clones; approximately 70% are singletons and the top ten take more than 9.5%. Material: PBMCs. The receptor source for this set is a woman aged 50 to 65 in good health and CMV-seropositive. Both conserved end residues are part of each CDR3. A D gene is named only where the DNA matches it firmly. Clone sizes are given selectively: once, few, many, or a class where the clone is expanded.

abundance: -
d_gene: -
j_gene: TRBJ1-1
v_gene: TRBV14
CDR3aa: CASSQRSWTEAFF
CDR3nt: TGTGCCAGCAGCCAGAGGTCTTGGACAGAAGCTTTCTTT

abundance: -
d_gene: TRBD2
j_gene: TRBJ2-2
v_gene: TRBV9
CDR3aa: CASSVGTSGVTGELFF
CDR3nt: TGTGCCAGCAGCGTAGGAACTAGCGGGGTCACCGGGGAGCTGTTTTTT

abundance: -
d_gene: -
j_gene: TRBJ2-2
v_gene: TRBV11-2
CDR3aa: CASSLDGLNTGELFF
CDR3nt: TGTGCCAGCAGCTTAGACGGGTTGAACACCGGGGAGCTGTTTTTT

abundance: -
d_gene: TRBD2
j_gene: TRBJ2-5
v_gene: TRBV9
CDR3aa: CASSVFGGVGETQYF
CDR3nt: TGTGCCAGCAGCGTCTTTGGGGGGGTCGGGGAGACCCAGTACTTC

abundance: -
d_gene: TRBD1
j_gene: TRBJ2-5
v_gene: TRBV5-5
CDR3aa: CASSFLGQPQETQYF
CDR3nt: TGTGCCAGCAGCTTCTTGGGACAGCCTCAAGAGACCCAGTACTTC

abundance: -
d_gene: -
j_gene: TRBJ2-5
v_gene: TRBV7-2
CDR3aa: CASSLDEGETQYF
CDR3nt: TGTGCCAGCAGCTTAGATGAGGGAGAGACCCAGTACTTC

abundance: few
d_gene: TRBD1
j_gene: TRBJ2-3
v_gene: TRBV11-2
CDR3aa: CASSLVGGDRATDTQYF
CDR3nt: TGTGCCAGCAGCTTAGTAGGAGGCGACAGGGCCACAGATACGCAGTATTTT

abundance: -
d_gene: -
j_gene: TRBJ1-2
v_gene: TRBV6-4
CDR3aa: CASMNPRGGYTF
CDR3nt: TGTGCCAGCATGAACCCCCGGGGGGGCTACACCTTC

abundance: once
d_gene: -
j_gene: TRBJ2-7
v_gene: TRBV4-1
CDR3aa: CASSDASGSSYEQYF
CDR3nt: TGCGCCAGCAGCGATGCTTCCGGGAGCTCCTACGAGCAGTACTTC

abundance: -
d_gene: -
j_gene: TRBJ1-2
v_gene: TRBV2
CDR3aa: CASSERELGGYTF
CDR3nt: TGTGCCAGCAGTGAAAGGGAGTTGGGTGGCTACACCTTC

abundance: -
d_gene: -
j_gene: TRBJ2-2
v_gene: TRBV6-6
CDR3aa: CASSWASEWGGELFF
CDR3nt: TGTGCCAGCAGTTGGGCTAGCGAATGGGGCGGGGAGCTGTTTTTT

abundance: -
d_gene: -
j_gene: TRBJ2-5
v_gene: TRBV5-4
CDR3aa: CASSPPGAVREETQYF
CDR3nt: TGTGCCAGCAGCCCCCCTGGGGCGGTCCGAGAAGAGACCCAGTACTTC

abundance: -
d_gene: TRBD1
j_gene: TRBJ1-3
v_gene: TRBV4-3
CDR3aa: CASSQDPGQGSGNTIYF
CDR3nt: TGCGCCAGCAGCCAAGATCCGGGACAGGGCTCTGGAAACACCATATATTTT

abundance: -
d_gene: -
j_gene: TRBJ1-4
v_gene: TRBV19
CDR3aa: CASRGMGNEKLFF
CDR3nt: TGTGCCAGCCGGGGGATGGGGAATGAAAAACTGTTTTTT

abundance: -
d_gene: -
j_gene: TRBJ1-1
v_gene: TRBV6-6
CDR3aa: CASSYDRNTEAFF
CDR3nt: TGTGCCAGCAGTTACGACAGGAACACTGAAGCTTTCTTT

abundance: -
d_gene: TRBD1
j_gene: TRBJ1-2
v_gene: TRBV28
CDR3aa: CVSQAGGFISYGYTF
CDR3nt: TGTGTGAGCCAGGCAGGGGGTTTTATAAGCTATGGCTACACCTTC

abundance: -
d_gene: TRBD1
j_gene: TRBJ1-5
v_gene: TRBV28
CDR3aa: CASSLGTGTKNQPQHF
CDR3nt: TGTGCCAGCAGTTTAGGGACAGGGACAAAAAATCAGCCCCAGCATTTT

abundance: -
d_gene: TRBD1
j_gene: TRBJ2-5
v_gene: TRBV7-3
CDR3aa: CASSLKLGQGVPQYF
CDR3nt: TGTGCCAGCAGCCTCAAACTGGGACAGGGGGTGCCCCAGTACTTC

abundance: -
d_gene: TRBD1
j_gene: TRBJ2-1
v_gene: TRBV7-2
CDR3aa: CASSLGTLTGDNEQFF
CDR3nt: TGTGCCAGCAGCTTAGGTACTTTGACAGGGGACAATGAGCAGTTCTTC

abundance: -
d_gene: -
j_gene: TRBJ1-3
v_gene: TRBV7-2
CDR3aa: CASNLFGGSGNTIYF
CDR3nt: TGTGCCAGCAACCTGTTCGGGGGATCTGGAAACACCATATATTTT

abundance: -
d_gene: TRBD2
j_gene: TRBJ2-3
v_gene: TRBV7-6
CDR3aa: CASSLGAGGSTDTQYF
CDR3nt: TGTGCCAGCAGCTTAGGAGCGGGAGGGTCCACAGATACGCAGTATTTT

abundance: few
d_gene: -
j_gene: TRBJ1-3
v_gene: TRBV5-1
CDR3aa: CASTPGSGNTIYF
CDR3nt: TGCGCCAGCACCCCAGGTTCTGGAAACACCATATATTTT

abundance: -
d_gene: TRBD1
j_gene: TRBJ2-3
v_gene: TRBV19
CDR3aa: CASSDRGNTDTQYF
CDR3nt: TGTGCCAGCAGTGACAGGGGGAACACAGATACGCAGTATTTT

abundance: -
d_gene: TRBD2
j_gene: TRBJ2-1
v_gene: TRBV5-1
CDR3aa: CASSLVGGGRNEQFF
CDR3nt: TGCGCCAGCAGCTTGGTTGGCGGGGGACGGAATGAGCAGTTCTTC

abundance: many
d_gene: -
j_gene: TRBJ2-7
v_gene: TRBV2
CDR3aa: CAGGTETYPYEQYF
CDR3nt: TGTGCCGGAGGGACAGAAACCTACCCCTACGAGCAGTACTTC